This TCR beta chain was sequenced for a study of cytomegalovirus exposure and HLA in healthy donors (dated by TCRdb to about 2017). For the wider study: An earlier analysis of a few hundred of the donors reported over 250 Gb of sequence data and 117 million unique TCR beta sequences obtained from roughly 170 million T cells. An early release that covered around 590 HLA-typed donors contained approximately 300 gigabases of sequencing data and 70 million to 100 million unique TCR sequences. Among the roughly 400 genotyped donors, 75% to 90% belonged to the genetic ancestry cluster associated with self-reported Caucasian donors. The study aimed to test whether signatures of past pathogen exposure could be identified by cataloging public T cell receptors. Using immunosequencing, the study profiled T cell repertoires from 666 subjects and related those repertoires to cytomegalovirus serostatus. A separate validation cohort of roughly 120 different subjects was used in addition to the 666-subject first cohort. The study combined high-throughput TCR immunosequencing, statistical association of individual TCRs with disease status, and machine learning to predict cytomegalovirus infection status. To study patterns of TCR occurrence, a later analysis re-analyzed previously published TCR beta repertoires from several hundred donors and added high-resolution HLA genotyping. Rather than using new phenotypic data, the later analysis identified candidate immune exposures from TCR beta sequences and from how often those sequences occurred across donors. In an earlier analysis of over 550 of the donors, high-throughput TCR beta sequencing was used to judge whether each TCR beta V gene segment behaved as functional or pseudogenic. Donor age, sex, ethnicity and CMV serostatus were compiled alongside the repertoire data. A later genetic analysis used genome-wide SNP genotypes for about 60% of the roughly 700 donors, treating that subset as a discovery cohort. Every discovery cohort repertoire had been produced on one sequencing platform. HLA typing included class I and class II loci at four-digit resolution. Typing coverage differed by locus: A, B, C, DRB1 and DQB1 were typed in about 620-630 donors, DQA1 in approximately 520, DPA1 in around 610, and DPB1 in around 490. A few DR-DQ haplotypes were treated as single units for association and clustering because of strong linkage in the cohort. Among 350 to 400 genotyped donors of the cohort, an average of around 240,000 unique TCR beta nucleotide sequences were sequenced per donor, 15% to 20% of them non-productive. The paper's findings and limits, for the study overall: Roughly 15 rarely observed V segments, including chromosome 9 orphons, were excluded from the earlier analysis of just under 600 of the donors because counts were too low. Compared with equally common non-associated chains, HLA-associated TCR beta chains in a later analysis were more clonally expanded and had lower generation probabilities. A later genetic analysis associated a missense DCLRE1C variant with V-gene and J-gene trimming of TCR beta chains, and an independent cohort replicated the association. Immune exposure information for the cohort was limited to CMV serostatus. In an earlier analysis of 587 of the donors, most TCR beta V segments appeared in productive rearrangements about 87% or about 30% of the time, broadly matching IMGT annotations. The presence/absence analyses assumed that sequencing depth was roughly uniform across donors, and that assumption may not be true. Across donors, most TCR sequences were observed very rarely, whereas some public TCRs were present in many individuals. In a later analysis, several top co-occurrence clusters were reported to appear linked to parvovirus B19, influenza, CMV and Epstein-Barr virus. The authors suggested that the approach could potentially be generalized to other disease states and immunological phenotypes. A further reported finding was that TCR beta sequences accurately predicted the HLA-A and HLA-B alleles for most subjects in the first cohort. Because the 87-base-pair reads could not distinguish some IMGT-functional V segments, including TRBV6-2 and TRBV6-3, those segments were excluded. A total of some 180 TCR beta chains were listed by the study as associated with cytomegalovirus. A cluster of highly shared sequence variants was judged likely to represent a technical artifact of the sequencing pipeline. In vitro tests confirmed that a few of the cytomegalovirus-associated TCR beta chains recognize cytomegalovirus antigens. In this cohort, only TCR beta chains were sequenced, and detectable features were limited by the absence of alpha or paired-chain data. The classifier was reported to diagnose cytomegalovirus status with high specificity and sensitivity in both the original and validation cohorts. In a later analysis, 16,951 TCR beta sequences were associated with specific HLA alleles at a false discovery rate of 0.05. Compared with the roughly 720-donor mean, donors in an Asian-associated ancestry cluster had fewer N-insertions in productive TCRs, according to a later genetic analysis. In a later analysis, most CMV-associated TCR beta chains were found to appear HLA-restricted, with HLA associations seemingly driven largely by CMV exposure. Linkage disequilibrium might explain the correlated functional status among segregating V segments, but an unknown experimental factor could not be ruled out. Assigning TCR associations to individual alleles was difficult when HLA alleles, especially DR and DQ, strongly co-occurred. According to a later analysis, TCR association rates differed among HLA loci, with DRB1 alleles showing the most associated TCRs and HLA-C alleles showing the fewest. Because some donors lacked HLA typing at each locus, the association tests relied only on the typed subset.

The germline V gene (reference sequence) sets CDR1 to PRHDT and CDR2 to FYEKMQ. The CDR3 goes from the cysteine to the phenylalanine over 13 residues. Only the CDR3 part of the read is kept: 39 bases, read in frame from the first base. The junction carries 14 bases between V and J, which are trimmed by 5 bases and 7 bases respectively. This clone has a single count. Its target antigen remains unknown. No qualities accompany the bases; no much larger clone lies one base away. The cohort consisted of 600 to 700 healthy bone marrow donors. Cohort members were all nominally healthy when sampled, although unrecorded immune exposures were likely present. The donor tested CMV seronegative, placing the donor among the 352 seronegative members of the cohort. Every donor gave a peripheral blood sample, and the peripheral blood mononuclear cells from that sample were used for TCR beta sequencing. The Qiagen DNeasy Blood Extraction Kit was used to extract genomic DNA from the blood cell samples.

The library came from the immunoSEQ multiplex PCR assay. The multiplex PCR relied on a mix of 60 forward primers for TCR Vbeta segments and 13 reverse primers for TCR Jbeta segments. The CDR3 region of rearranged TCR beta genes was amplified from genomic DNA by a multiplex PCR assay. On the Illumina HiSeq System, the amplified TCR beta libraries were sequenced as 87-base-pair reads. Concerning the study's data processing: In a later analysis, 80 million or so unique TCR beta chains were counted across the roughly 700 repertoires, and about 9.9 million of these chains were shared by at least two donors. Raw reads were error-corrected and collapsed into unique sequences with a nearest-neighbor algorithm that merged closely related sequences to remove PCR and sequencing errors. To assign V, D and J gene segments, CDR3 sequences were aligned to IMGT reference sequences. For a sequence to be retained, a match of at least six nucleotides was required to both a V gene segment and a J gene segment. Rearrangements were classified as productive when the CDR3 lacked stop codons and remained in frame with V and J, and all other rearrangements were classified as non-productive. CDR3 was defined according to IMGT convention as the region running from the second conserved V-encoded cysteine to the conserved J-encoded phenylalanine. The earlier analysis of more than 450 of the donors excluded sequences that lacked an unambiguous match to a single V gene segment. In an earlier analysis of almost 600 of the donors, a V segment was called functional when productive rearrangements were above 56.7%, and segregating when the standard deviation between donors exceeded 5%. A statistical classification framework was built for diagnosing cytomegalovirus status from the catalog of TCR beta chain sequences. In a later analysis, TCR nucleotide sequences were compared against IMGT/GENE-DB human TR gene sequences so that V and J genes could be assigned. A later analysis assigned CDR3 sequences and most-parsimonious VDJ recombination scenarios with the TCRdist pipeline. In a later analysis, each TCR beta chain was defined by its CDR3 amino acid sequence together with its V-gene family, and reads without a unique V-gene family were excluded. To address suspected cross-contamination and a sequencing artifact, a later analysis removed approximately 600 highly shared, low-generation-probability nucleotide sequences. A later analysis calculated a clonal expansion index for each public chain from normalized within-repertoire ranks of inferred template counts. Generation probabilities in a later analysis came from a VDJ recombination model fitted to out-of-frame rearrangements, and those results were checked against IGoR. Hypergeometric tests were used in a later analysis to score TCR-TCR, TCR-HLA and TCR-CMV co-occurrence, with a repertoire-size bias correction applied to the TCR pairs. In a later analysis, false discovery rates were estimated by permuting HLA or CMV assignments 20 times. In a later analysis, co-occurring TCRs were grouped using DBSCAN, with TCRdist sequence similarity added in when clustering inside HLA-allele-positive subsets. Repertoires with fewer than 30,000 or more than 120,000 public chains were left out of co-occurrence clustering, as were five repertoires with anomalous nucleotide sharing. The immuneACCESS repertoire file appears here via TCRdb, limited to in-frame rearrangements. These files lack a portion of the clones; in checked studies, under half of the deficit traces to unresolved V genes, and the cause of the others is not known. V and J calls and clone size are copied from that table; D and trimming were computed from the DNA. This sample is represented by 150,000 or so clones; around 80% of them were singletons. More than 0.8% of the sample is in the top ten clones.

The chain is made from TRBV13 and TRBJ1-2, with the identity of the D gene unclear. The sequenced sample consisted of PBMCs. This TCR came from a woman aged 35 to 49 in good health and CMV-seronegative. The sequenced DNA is TGTGCCAGCAGCCGCGCCTCATCGAGTGGCTACACCTTC. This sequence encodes CASSRASSSGYTF.